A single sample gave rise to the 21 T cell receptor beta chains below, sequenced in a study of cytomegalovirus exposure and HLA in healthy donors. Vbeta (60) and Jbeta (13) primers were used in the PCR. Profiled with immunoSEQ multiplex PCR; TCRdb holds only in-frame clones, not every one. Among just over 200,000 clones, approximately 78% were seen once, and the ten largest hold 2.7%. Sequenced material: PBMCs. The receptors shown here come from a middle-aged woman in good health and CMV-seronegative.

The chain's CDR3 is CAWSQGQPWDTQYF. DNA of the CDR3: TGTGCCTGGAGCCAAGGACAACCTTGGGATACGCAGTATTTT. The chain joins TRBV30 to TRBJ2-3; D is perhaps TRBD1 (5 bases). The CDR3 loop spans 14 amino acids. Germline V CDR1 and CDR2: GTSNPN, SVGIG (reference sequence). Trimming removed 3 bases from V and 6 bases from J, with 16 bases in between.

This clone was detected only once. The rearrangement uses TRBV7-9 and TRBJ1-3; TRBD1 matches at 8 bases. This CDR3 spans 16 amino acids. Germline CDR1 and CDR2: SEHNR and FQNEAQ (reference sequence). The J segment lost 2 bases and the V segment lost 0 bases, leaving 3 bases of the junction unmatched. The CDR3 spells CASSLAPQGAGNTIYF. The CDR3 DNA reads TGTGCCAGCAGCTTAGCGCCACAGGGGGCTGGAAACACCATATATTTT.

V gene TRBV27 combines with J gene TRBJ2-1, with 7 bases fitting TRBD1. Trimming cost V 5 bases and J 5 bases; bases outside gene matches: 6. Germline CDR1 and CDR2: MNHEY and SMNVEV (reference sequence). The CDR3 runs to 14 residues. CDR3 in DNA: TGTGCCAGCAGTAGGGGACAGACAAACAATGAGCAGTTCTTC. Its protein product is CASSRGQTNNEQFF.

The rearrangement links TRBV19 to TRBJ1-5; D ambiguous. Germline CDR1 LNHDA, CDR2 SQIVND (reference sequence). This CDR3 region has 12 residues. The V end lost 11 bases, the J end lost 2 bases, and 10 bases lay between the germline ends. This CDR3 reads CAGRTGNQPQHF. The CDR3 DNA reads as TGTGCCGGCCGTACCGGCAATCAGCCCCAGCATTTT.

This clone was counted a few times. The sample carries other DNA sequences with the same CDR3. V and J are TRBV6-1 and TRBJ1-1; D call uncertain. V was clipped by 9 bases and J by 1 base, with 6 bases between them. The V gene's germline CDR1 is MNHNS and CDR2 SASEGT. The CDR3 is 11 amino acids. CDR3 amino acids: CASLRNTEAFF. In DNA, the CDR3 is TGTGCCAGTCTTAGGAACACTGAAGCTTTCTTT.

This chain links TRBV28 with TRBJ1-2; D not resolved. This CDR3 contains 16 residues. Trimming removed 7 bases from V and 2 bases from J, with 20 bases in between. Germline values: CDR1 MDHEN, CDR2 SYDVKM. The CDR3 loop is CASTPLRGQINYGYTF. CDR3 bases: TGTGCCAGCACCCCCCTCCGCGGGCAAATAAACTATGGCTACACCTTC.

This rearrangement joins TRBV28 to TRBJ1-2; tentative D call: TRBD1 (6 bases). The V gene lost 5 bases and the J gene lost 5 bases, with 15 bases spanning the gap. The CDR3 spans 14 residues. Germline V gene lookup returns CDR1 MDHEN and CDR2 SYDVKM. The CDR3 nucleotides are TGTGCCAGCAGTCCCGCCCAGGGGAATTATGGCTACACCTTC. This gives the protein CASSPAQGNYGYTF.

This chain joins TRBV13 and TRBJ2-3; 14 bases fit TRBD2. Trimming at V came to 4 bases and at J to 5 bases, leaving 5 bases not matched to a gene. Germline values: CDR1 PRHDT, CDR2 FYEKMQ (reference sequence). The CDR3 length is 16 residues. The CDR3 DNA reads TGTGCCAGCAGCTCGGGACTAGCGGGAGATGGAGATACGCAGTATTTT. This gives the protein CASSSGLAGDGDTQYF.

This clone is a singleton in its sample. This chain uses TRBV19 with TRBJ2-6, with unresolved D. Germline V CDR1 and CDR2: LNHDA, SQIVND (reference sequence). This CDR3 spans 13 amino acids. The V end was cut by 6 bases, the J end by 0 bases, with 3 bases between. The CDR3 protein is CASSLSGANVLTF. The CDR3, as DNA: TGTGCCAGTAGCCTCTCTGGGGCCAACGTCCTGACTTTC.

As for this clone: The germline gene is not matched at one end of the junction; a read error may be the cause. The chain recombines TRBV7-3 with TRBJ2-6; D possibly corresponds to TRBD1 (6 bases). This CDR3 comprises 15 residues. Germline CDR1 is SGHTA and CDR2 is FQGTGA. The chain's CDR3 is CSSSLDRDRANVLTF. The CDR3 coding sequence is TGTTCCAGCAGCTTGGATAGGGACAGGGCCAACGTCCTGACTTTC. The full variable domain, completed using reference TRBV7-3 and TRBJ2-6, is GAGVSQTPSNKVTEKGKYVELRCDPISGHTALYWYRQSLGQGPEFLIYFQGTGAADDSGLPNDRFFAVRPEGSVSTLKIQRTERGDSAVYLCSSSLDRDRANVLTFGAGSRLTVL.

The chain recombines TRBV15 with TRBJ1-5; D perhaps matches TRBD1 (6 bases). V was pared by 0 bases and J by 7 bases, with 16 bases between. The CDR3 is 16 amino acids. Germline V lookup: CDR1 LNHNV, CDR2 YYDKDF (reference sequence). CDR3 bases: TGTGCCACCAGCAGAGATTTGGGGGGGCAAGGGCAGCCCCAGCATTTT. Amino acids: CATSRDLGGQGQPQHF.

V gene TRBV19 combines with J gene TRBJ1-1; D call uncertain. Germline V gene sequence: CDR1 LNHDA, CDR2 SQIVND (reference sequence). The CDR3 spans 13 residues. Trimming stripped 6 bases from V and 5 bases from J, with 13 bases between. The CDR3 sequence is CASSIGSGTEAFF. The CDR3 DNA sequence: TGTGCCAGTAGCATTGGGAGTGGGACTGAAGCTTTCTTT.

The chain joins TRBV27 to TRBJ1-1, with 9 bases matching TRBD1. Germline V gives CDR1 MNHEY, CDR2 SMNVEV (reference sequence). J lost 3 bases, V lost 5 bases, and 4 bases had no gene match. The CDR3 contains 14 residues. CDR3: CASSAGQGDTEAFF. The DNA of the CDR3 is TGTGCCAGCAGTGCGGGACAGGGCGACACTGAAGCTTTCTTT.

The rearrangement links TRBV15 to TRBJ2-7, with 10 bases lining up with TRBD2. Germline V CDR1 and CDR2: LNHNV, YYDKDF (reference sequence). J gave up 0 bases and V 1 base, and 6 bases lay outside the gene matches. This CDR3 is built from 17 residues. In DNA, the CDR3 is TGTGCCACCAGCAGAGGACTAGCGGGCGAGAGCTCCTACGAGCAGTACTTC. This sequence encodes CATSRGLAGESSYEQYF.

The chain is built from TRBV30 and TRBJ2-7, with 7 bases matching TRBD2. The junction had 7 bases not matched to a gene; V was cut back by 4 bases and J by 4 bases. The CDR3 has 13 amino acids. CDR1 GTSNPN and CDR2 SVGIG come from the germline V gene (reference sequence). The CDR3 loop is CAWNWQGGYEQYF. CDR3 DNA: TGTGCCTGGAATTGGCAGGGAGGGTACGAGCAGTACTTC.

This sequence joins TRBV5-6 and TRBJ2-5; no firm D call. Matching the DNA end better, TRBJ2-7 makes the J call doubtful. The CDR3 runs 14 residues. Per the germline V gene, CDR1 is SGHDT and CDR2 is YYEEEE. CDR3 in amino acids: CASSLGMNSYEQYF. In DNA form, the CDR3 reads TGTGCCAGCAGCTTGGGTATGAATTCCTACGAGCAGTACTTC.

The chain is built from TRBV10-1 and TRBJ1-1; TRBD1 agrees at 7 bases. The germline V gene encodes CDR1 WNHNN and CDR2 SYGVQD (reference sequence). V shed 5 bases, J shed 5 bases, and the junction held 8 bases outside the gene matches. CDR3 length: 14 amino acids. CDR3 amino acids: CASSNTGVRTEAFF. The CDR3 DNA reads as TGCGCCAGCAGTAACACAGGGGTAAGGACTGAAGCTTTCTTT.

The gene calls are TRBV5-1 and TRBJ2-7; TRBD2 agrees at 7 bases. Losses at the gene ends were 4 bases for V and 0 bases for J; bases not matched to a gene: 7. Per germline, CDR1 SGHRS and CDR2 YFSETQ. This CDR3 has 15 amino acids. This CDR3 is CASSLGGSSSYEQYF. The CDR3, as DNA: TGCGCCAGCAGCCTGGGAGGGTCGTCCTCCTACGAGCAGTACTTC. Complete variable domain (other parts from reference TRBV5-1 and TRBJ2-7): KAGVTQTPRYLIKTRGQQVTLSCSPISGHRSVSWYQQTPGQGLQFLFEYFSETQRNKGNFPGRFSGRQFSNSRSEMNVSTLELGDSALYLCASSLGGSSSYEQYFGPGTRLTVT.

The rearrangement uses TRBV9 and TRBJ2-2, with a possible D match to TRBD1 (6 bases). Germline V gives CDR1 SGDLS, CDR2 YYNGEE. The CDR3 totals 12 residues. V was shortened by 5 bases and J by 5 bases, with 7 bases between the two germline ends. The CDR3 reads CASRQGTGELFF. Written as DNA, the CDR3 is TGTGCCAGCAGACAGGGAACCGGGGAGCTGTTTTTT.

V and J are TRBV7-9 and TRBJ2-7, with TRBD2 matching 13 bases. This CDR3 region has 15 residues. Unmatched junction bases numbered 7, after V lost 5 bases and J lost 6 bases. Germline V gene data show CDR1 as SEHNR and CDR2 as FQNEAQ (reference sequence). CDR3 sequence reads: CASSLGTSGVGEQYF. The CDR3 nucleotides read TGTGCCAGCAGCCTCGGGACTAGCGGGGTGGGCGAGCAGTACTTC.

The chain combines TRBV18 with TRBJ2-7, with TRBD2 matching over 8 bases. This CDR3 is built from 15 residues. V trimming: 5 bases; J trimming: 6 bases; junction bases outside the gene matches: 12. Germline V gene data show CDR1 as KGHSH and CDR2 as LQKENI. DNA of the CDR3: TGTGCCAGCTCATCCCCTGTCGGGACTAGTGGCGAGCAGTACTTC. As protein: CASSSPVGTSGEQYF.